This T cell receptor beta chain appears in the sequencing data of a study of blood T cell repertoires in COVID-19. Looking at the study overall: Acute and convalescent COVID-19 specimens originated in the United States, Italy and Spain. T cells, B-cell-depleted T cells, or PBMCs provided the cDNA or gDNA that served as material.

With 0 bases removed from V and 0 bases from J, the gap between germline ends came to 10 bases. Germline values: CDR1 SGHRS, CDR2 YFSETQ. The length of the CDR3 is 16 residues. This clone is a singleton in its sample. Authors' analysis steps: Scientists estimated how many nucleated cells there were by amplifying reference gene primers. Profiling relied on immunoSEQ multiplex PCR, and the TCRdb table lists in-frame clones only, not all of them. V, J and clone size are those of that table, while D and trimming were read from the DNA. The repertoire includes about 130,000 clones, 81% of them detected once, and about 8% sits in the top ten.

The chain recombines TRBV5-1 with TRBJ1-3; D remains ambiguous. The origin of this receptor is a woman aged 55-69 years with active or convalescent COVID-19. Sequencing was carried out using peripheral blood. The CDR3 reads CASSLDSLGSGNTIYF. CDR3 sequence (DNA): TGCGCCAGCAGCTTGGATTCTCTCGGCTCTGGAAACACCATATATTTT.